These T cell receptor beta chains were read from a single sample in a study of blood T cell repertoires in COVID-19. Profiling relied on immunoSEQ multiplex PCR, and the TCRdb table lists in-frame clones only, not all of them. The sample lists roughly 120,000 clones, roughly 80% occurring once. Specimen: peripheral blood. The origin of the receptors is an older man with acute or convalescent COVID-19. The CDR3 runs from the conserved cysteine through the conserved F or W. Fields, in order: CDR3 protein, CDR3 DNA, V gene, J gene, D gene, clone size. The D gene is left open where the match is weak. The size of a clone is reported for some rows only, either as once, few or many, or as a class for expanded clones.

cdr3_aa: CASSVGAPSYEQYF; cdr3_nt: TGTGCCAGTAGTGTGGGGGCCCCCTCCTACGAGCAGTACTTC; v_call: TRBV19; j_call: TRBJ2-7; d_call: .; clone_size: .
cdr3_aa: CASSLVRDEQYF; cdr3_nt: TGTGCCAGCAGCTTAGTCAGGGACGAGCAGTACTTC; v_call: TRBV7-2; j_call: TRBJ2-7; d_call: .; clone_size: .
cdr3_aa: CASSLPPGQGVGEAFF; cdr3_nt: TGTGCCAGCAGCTTACCCCCGGGACAGGGGGTGGGTGAAGCTTTCTTT; v_call: TRBV7-9; j_call: TRBJ1-1; d_call: TRBD1; clone_size: .
cdr3_aa: CASKGVGVWETQYF; cdr3_nt: TGTGCCAGCAAGGGCGTAGGGGTTTGGGAGACCCAGTACTTC; v_call: TRBV2; j_call: TRBJ2-5; d_call: .; clone_size: few
cdr3_aa: CASMSGGAETQYF; cdr3_nt: TGTGCCAGCATGTCGGGAGGGGCAGAGACCCAGTACTTC; v_call: TRBV6-5; j_call: TRBJ2-5; d_call: TRBD2; clone_size: .
cdr3_aa: CASSWETGWYNEQFF; cdr3_nt: TGTGCCAGCAGCTGGGAAACAGGTTGGTACAATGAGCAGTTCTTC; v_call: TRBV7-9; j_call: TRBJ2-1; d_call: .; clone_size: .
cdr3_aa: CASSLTAMNTEAFF; cdr3_nt: TGTGCCAGCAGTTTGACAGCTATGAACACTGAAGCTTTCTTT; v_call: TRBV28; j_call: TRBJ1-1; d_call: .; clone_size: .
cdr3_aa: CASSGQGDGYTF; cdr3_nt: TGTGCCAGCAGCGGACAGGGGGACGGCTACACCTTC; v_call: TRBV2; j_call: TRBJ1-2; d_call: TRBD1; clone_size: .
cdr3_aa: CSASGTSGGDTQYF; cdr3_nt: TGCAGTGCTAGTGGGACTAGCGGGGGAGATACGCAGTATTTT; v_call: TRBV20-1; j_call: TRBJ2-3; d_call: TRBD2; clone_size: .
cdr3_aa: CASSLDNMNTEAFF; cdr3_nt: TGTGCCAGCAGCTTGGACAATATGAACACTGAAGCTTTCTTT; v_call: TRBV4-2; j_call: TRBJ1-1; d_call: .; clone_size: .
cdr3_aa: CASTTTSSTDTQYF; cdr3_nt: TGTGCCAGCACGACTACCTCTAGCACAGATACGCAGTATTTT; v_call: TRBV7-2; j_call: TRBJ2-3; d_call: .; clone_size: .
cdr3_aa: CASSLSVPGSSFSGANVLTF; cdr3_nt: TGTGCCAGCAGTTTATCGGTCCCAGGGTCCTCGTTCTCTGGGGCCAACGTCCTGACTTTC; v_call: TRBV28; j_call: TRBJ2-6; d_call: .; clone_size: once
cdr3_aa: CASSLGGAGGFDYEQYF; cdr3_nt: TGTGCCAGCAGCCTAGGTGGGGCAGGGGGATTCGATTACGAGCAGTACTTC; v_call: TRBV7-9; j_call: TRBJ2-7; d_call: TRBD1; clone_size: .
cdr3_aa: CASAWGTSGSTGELFF; cdr3_nt: TGTGCCAGTGCGTGGGGGACTAGCGGGAGCACCGGGGAGCTGTTTTTT; v_call: TRBV19; j_call: TRBJ2-2; d_call: TRBD2; clone_size: .
cdr3_aa: CASSLSTDTQYF; cdr3_nt: TGTGCCAGCAGTCTCAGCACAGATACGCAGTATTTT; v_call: TRBV28; j_call: TRBJ2-3; d_call: .; clone_size: .
cdr3_aa: CASGTSGRSYEQYF; cdr3_nt: TGTGCCAGCGGAACTAGCGGGAGGTCCTACGAGCAGTACTTC; v_call: TRBV6-5; j_call: TRBJ2-7; d_call: TRBD2; clone_size: few
cdr3_aa: CSVEEGQGSYEQYF; cdr3_nt: TGCAGCGTTGAAGAGGGACAGGGAAGCTACGAGCAGTACTTC; v_call: TRBV29-1; j_call: TRBJ2-7; d_call: TRBD1; clone_size: many
cdr3_aa: CASSPPAGAGEAFF; cdr3_nt: TGTGCCAGCTCACCCCCGGCCGGCGCAGGTGAAGCTTTCTTT; v_call: TRBV18; j_call: TRBJ1-1; d_call: .; clone_size: .
cdr3_aa: CASSYGTTDTGELFF; cdr3_nt: TGTGCCAGCAGTTACGGTACCACAGACACCGGGGAGCTGTTTTTT; v_call: TRBV6-2/TRBV6-3; j_call: TRBJ2-2; d_call: .; clone_size: .
cdr3_aa: CASRLVLAGISYEQYF; cdr3_nt: TGTGCAAGTCGCTTAGTCCTAGCGGGGATCTCCTACGAGCAGTACTTC; v_call: TRBV12-2; j_call: TRBJ2-7; d_call: .; clone_size: .
cdr3_aa: CASSIKNTGQGYTF; cdr3_nt: TGTGCCAGCAGCATCAAGAATACAGGGCAAGGCTACACCTTC; v_call: TRBV9; j_call: TRBJ1-2; d_call: .; clone_size: few
cdr3_aa: CASSPPRGRSYETQYF; cdr3_nt: TGTGCCAGCTCACCACCAAGGGGGCGATCGTATGAGACCCAGTACTTC; v_call: TRBV18; j_call: TRBJ2-5; d_call: TRBD1; clone_size: .
cdr3_aa: CASSIDGGSSGYTQYF; cdr3_nt: TGTGCCAGTAGTATAGACGGGGGGTCTTCCGGTTATACGCAGTATTTT; v_call: TRBV19; j_call: TRBJ2-3; d_call: TRBD2; clone_size: .
cdr3_aa: CASSLTGMKLSYEQYF; cdr3_nt: TGTGCCAGCAGCTTAACGGGGATGAAGCTCTCCTACGAGCAGTACTTC; v_call: TRBV7-2; j_call: TRBJ2-7; d_call: .; clone_size: .
cdr3_aa: CASSLRLGKGSSYNEQFF; cdr3_nt: TGTGCCAGCAGTTTGAGACTAGGTAAGGGGAGCTCCTACAATGAGCAGTTCTTC; v_call: TRBV28; j_call: TRBJ2-1; d_call: .; clone_size: .
cdr3_aa: CASSPMTGVRGNTEAFF; cdr3_nt: TGTGCCAGCAGTCCGATGACAGGGGTTCGTGGGAACACTGAAGCTTTCTTT; v_call: TRBV27; j_call: TRBJ1-1; d_call: TRBD1; clone_size: .
cdr3_aa: CASSAWGTGTQETQYF; cdr3_nt: TGTGCCAGCAGCGCTTGGGGGACAGGGACCCAAGAGACCCAGTACTTC; v_call: TRBV9; j_call: TRBJ2-5; d_call: TRBD1; clone_size: .
cdr3_aa: CASSSHTGDPTLAGKGNEQFF; cdr3_nt: TGTGCCAGCAGCTCACACACAGGGGACCCCACCCTAGCGGGGAAGGGGAATGAGCAGTTCTTC; v_call: TRBV21-1; j_call: TRBJ2-1; d_call: .; clone_size: .
cdr3_aa: CASSVQGNTGELFF; cdr3_nt: TGTGCCAGCAGTGTCCAGGGGAACACCGGGGAGCTGTTTTTT; v_call: TRBV6-4; j_call: TRBJ2-2; d_call: .; clone_size: .
cdr3_aa: CASSVTQGSGNTIYF; cdr3_nt: TGTGCCAGCAGCGTAACACAGGGATCTGGAAACACCATATATTTT; v_call: TRBV9; j_call: TRBJ1-3; d_call: .; clone_size: .
cdr3_aa: CASSPPAGTRNQPQHF; cdr3_nt: TGTGCCAGCAGCCCCCCCGCGGGAACAAGGAATCAGCCCCAGCATTTT; v_call: TRBV28; j_call: TRBJ1-5; d_call: .; clone_size: .
cdr3_aa: CASPPLARTTDTQYF; cdr3_nt: TGTGCCAGCCCCCCGCTAGCACGGACCACAGATACGCAGTATTTT; v_call: TRBV28; j_call: TRBJ2-3; d_call: .; clone_size: once
cdr3_aa: CASSYTPGGGAFF; cdr3_nt: TGTGCCAGCAGTTATACCCCGGGAGGCGGAGCTTTCTTT; v_call: TRBV7-2; j_call: TRBJ1-1; d_call: .; clone_size: once
cdr3_aa: CASSPGGNQPQHF; cdr3_nt: TGTGCCAGCAGTCCAGGGGGGAATCAGCCCCAGCATTTT; v_call: TRBV7-9; j_call: TRBJ1-5; d_call: TRBD1; clone_size: few
cdr3_aa: CASSPDGGRTEAFF; cdr3_nt: TGCGCCAGCAGCCCGGATGGGGGCAGGACTGAAGCTTTCTTT; v_call: TRBV5-1; j_call: TRBJ1-1; d_call: .; clone_size: .
cdr3_aa: CASSSGGTSGGAPNEQFF; cdr3_nt: TGCGCCAGCAGCTCGGGCGGGACTAGCGGGGGGGCCCCCAATGAGCAGTTCTTC; v_call: TRBV5-1; j_call: TRBJ2-1; d_call: TRBD2; clone_size: .
cdr3_aa: CASSAGTGRTDTQYF; cdr3_nt: TGTGCCAGCAGCGCCGGGACAGGGCGCACAGATACGCAGTATTTT; v_call: TRBV7-2; j_call: TRBJ2-3; d_call: TRBD1; clone_size: .
cdr3_aa: CATSRGTGTGNPNEQFF; cdr3_nt: TGTGCCACCAGCAGAGGAACCGGGACAGGGAATCCCAATGAGCAGTTCTTC; v_call: TRBV15; j_call: TRBJ2-1; d_call: TRBD1; clone_size: .
cdr3_aa: CASSSGTGIFYEQYF; cdr3_nt: TGTGCCAGCAGCTCGGGGACAGGGATTTTCTACGAGCAGTACTTC; v_call: TRBV7-9; j_call: TRBJ2-7; d_call: TRBD1; clone_size: few
cdr3_aa: CASSLEAPLYGYTF; cdr3_nt: TGTGCCAGCAGCTTAGAAGCCCCTCTATATGGCTACACCTTC; v_call: TRBV11-2; j_call: TRBJ1-2; d_call: .; clone_size: once
cdr3_aa: CATSTNPGDGNQPQHF; cdr3_nt: TGTGCCACCAGCACCAACCCGGGGGATGGCAATCAGCCCCAGCATTTT; v_call: TRBV15; j_call: TRBJ1-5; d_call: .; clone_size: .
cdr3_aa: CASSLNRGLADTQYF; cdr3_nt: TGTGCCAGCAGCTTAAACAGGGGGCTCGCAGATACGCAGTATTTT; v_call: TRBV7-9; j_call: TRBJ2-3; d_call: TRBD1; clone_size: .
cdr3_aa: CASSGPGTANYGYTF; cdr3_nt: TGTGCCAGTAGTGGACCTGGGACAGCTAACTATGGCTACACCTTC; v_call: TRBV19; j_call: TRBJ1-2; d_call: TRBD1; clone_size: .